One and the same sample provided the 23 T cell receptor beta chains below, sequenced in a study of blood T cell repertoires in COVID-19. Produced via immunoSEQ multiplex PCR; TCRdb's table is partial and in-frame only. The repertoire holds about 260,000 clones, with approximately 79% as singletons. Sequences were obtained from PBMCs or T cells enriched from blood (not recorded which). The receptors were sampled from a man in his thirties or forties with acute COVID-19.

The chain links TRBV27 to TRBJ2-2; 12 nucleotides line up with TRBD2. Germline V CDR1 and CDR2: MNHEY, SMNVEV (reference sequence). The CDR3 runs to 18 residues. Trimming took 5 bases from V and 2 from J; bases not matched to a gene: 9. The CDR3: CASSTRLAGAINTGELFF. CDR3 nucleotide sequence: TGTGCCAGCAGTACCCGACTAGCGGGGGCGATAAACACCGGGGAGCTGTTTTTT.

This clone was counted at least ten times. Other DNA sequences from this sample encode an identical CDR3 as well. V gene TRBV4-2 combines with J gene TRBJ2-7; D remains ambiguous. In germline, CDR1 is LGHNA, CDR2 YNFKEQ. The CDR3 covers 14 residues. Trimming took 0 bases from V and 0 from J, leaving 6 bases between them. The chain's CDR3 is CASSQDNSSYEQYV. For the CDR3, the DNA is TGTGCCAGCAGCCAAGATAACAGCTCCTACGAGCAGTACGTC.

This chain uses TRBV21-1 with TRBJ1-1; the table's D call of TRBD1 was not tested on the DNA. TRBV21-1 is reported as a pseudogene. The CDR3 runs 18 residues. CDR3 bases: TGTGCCAGCAGCAAAGAGGCGAGACAGGGGGCTTTGGGCACTGAAGCTTTCTTT. The encoded protein is CASSKEARQGALGTEAFF.

With respect to this clone: A read error may produce the germline difference seen at one junction end. The V and J genes are TRBV5-1 and TRBJ2-3; D tentatively fits TRBD1 or TRBD2 (6 bases each). Germline assignment: CDR1 SGHRS and CDR2 YFSETQ. This CDR3 comprises 16 residues. CDR3 residues: CASSLGAGGTVDTQYF. Here the CDR3 DNA reads TGTGCCAGCAGCTTGGGGGCCGGCGGGACGGTAGATACGCAGTATTTT. The whole variable domain, filled in from reference TRBV5-1 and TRBJ2-3, reads KAGVTQTPRYLIKTRGQQVTLSCSPISGHRSVSWYQQTPGQGLQFLFEYFSETQRNKGNFPGRFSGRQFSNSRSEMNVSTLELGDSALYLCASSLGAGGTVDTQYFGPGTRLTVL.

The chain is built from TRBV7-8 and TRBJ2-1; 8 bases are a match to TRBD2. Germline CDR1 is SGHVS and CDR2 is FQNEAQ. The CDR3 sequence is 17 residues long. J gave up 5 bases and V 0 bases, and 9 bases lay outside the gene matches. The CDR3, as DNA: TGTGCCAGCAGCTTAGCGTCGGGGGGGAGGTTTAACAATGAGCAGTTCTTC. Protein sequence: CASSLASGGRFNNEQFF.

The CDR3 nucleotides read TGTGCCAGCAGTTACGCCCGACTAGTGGGGCAGGAGCAGTTCTTC. Amino acid sequence: CASSYARLVGQEQFF. The V call is TRBV6-5, the J call TRBJ2-1; perhaps TRBD2 as D (6 bases). This CDR3 contains 15 residues. Germline lookup yields CDR1 MNHEY and CDR2 SVGAGI. With 2 bases removed from V and 10 bases from J, the gap between germline ends came to 18 bases.

In its sample, this clone was seen a few times. This chain uses TRBV10-3 with TRBJ1-2, with TRBD1 identical over 9 bases. Trimming cost V 6 bases and J 2 bases; bases outside gene matches: 13. CDR3 length: 17 amino acids. Germline lookup yields CDR1 ENHRY and CDR2 SYGVKD. As DNA, the CDR3 is TGTGCCATCAGGGCTTCCGGGACAGGGATTTCGAACTATGGCTACACCTTC. The encoded protein is CAIRASGTGISNYGYTF.

The chain carries TRBV28 and TRBJ2-1; TRBD1 aligns across 8 bases. Trimming took 3 bases from V and 5 from J; bases not matched to a gene: 3. CDR3 length equals 14 residues. The germline gives CDR1 MDHEN, CDR2 SYDVKM. CDR3 residues: CASSFLDRDNEQFF. The CDR3 region has the DNA TGTGCCAGCAGTTTCCTGGACAGGGACAATGAGCAGTTCTTC.

The CDR3 region is CSVLTGQDYGYTF. The CDR3 nucleotides read TGCAGCGTGCTGACAGGGCAGGACTATGGCTACACCTTC. V usage is TRBV29-1 and J usage is TRBJ1-2; 7 nucleotides agree with TRBD1. The CDR3 covers 13 residues. CDR1 is SQVTM, CDR2 ANQGSEA, per germline. Germline trimming cut 6 bases from V and 3 bases from J; bases unmatched to any gene: 7.

The chain recombines TRBV5-4 with TRBJ2-3, with a tentative D call TRBD2 (6 bases). This CDR3 is 16 amino acids long. Germline values: CDR1 SGHNT, CDR2 YYREEE (reference sequence). V lost 4 bases and J 2 bases, leaving 17 bases between the germline ends. Here the CDR3 DNA reads TGTGCCAGCAGCAACCTCGGAGCGGGTCACACAGATACGCAGTATTTT. Its translation: CASSNLGAGHTDTQYF.

The CDR3 DNA reads TGTGCCAGCTCACCCGACGACAGGGAATCTGAAGCTTTCTTT. Protein product: CASSPDDRESEAFF. The chain combines TRBV18 with TRBJ1-1; 7 bases line up with TRBD1. Germline CDR1 KGHSH, CDR2 LQKENI. V was pared by 3 bases and J by 6 bases, with 7 bases of the junction left unmatched. The CDR3 consists of 14 residues.

The genes are TRBV11-2 and TRBJ2-2; 7 positions agree with TRBD1. From germline, CDR1 is SGHAT and CDR2 FQNNGV. The CDR3 covers 18 residues. V lost 6 bases and J lost 4; bases outside the gene matches: 17. CDR3 in DNA: TGTGCCAGCAGAATTAGGATTTGGAGACAGGGTGCCACCGGGGAGCTGTTTTTT. Its protein is CASRIRIWRQGATGELFF.

This chain joins TRBV6-5 and TRBJ2-1, with D perhaps matching TRBD2 (7 bases). The CDR3 contains 12 residues. V was clipped by 6 bases and J by 9 bases, with 12 bases between them. Germline CDR1 reads MNHEY; CDR2 reads SVGAGI. CDR3 bases: TGTGCCAGCAGGCGGGGGCAGGGTGAGCAGTTCTTC. It codes for CASRRGQGEQFF.

This clone was seen a handful of times. This chain joins TRBV7-2 and TRBJ1-5, with D hard to call. This CDR3 spans 15 amino acids. The V end was cut by 4 bases, the J end by 6 bases, with 16 bases between. From germline, CDR1 is SGHTA and CDR2 FQGNSA. CDR3 sequence reads: CASSSQVGAGQPQHF. The CDR3 coding sequence is TGTGCCAGCAGCTCCCAGGTGGGAGCGGGTCAGCCCCAGCATTTT.

This clone was seen once. This chain uses TRBV10-3 with TRBJ1-2, with TRBD1 matching over 10 bases. Germline assignment: CDR1 ENHRY and CDR2 SYGVKD. After removal of 6 bases from V and 0 bases from J, the junction contained 4 bases not matched to a gene. The CDR3 is 15 residues long. The CDR3 spells CAIRGQGDSNYGYTF. The DNA for the CDR3 is TGTGCCATCAGAGGACAGGGGGACTCTAACTATGGCTACACCTTC.

V is TRBV11-1 and J is TRBJ1-1; TRBD1 aligns across 8 bases. CDR1 is SGHAT and CDR2 is FQDESV in the germline V gene (reference sequence). The length of the CDR3 is 16 residues. Trimming cost V 1 base and J 6 bases; bases outside gene matches: 10. The CDR3 DNA follows: TGTGCCAGCAGCTTAGAAGCCCGGACAGGGATCGCTGAAGCTTTCTTT. Amino acid sequence: CASSLEARTGIAEAFF.

The chain has TRBV2 and TRBJ1-2; perhaps TRBD1 as D (5 bases). This CDR3 is 13 amino acids long. CDR1 and CDR2 from the germline V gene are SNHLY and FYNNEI. V dropped 11 bases and J dropped 4 bases, with 17 bases sitting between them. CDR3 bases: TGTGCCGCAGAGTCCCCAGGGTCCTATGGCTACACCTTC. Encoded protein: CAAESPGSYGYTF. Full variable domain (rest looked up from reference TRBV2 and TRBJ1-2): EPEVTQTPSHQVTQMGQEVILRCVPISNHLYFYWYRQILGQKVEFLVSFYNNEISEKSEIFDDQFSVERPDGSNFTLKIRSTKLEDSAMYFCAAESPGSYGYTFGSGTRLTVV.

The chain combines TRBV6-5 with TRBJ1-4, with D possibly being TRBD1 (5 bases). Trimming took 7 bases from V and 5 from J, leaving 14 bases between them. Germline loops: CDR1 MNHEY, CDR2 SVGAGI. The CDR3 is 14 amino acids. CDR3 amino acids: CASTPGGKNEKLFF. The DNA for the CDR3 is TGTGCCAGCACCCCGGGGGGGAAGAATGAAAAACTGTTTTTT.

This clone appeared once. V usage is TRBV28 and J usage is TRBJ1-2; weak D call: TRBD1 (6 bases). Deletions cut 5 bases from V and 4 bases from J, with 11 bases between. CDR1 is MDHEN and CDR2 is SYDVKM in the germline V gene. This CDR3 region has 13 residues. The CDR3, as DNA: TGTGCCAGCAGTCGAAGAGGGGGCTATGGCTACACCTTC. Residues: CASSRRGGYGYTF.

This chain joins TRBV5-1 and TRBJ2-2; D gene uncertain. The ends were cut back, 1 base at V and 7 bases at J, with 2 bases in the middle. Per the germline V gene, CDR1 is SGHRS and CDR2 is YFSETQ. This CDR3 contains 11 residues. For the CDR3, the DNA is TGCGCCAGCAGCTTGCTCGGGGAGCTGTTTTTT. It is translated as CASSLLGELFF.

The chain is built from TRBV28 and TRBJ2-7, with D possibly being TRBD1 (5 bases). The CDR3 totals 13 residues. Germline values: CDR1 MDHEN, CDR2 SYDVKM. The V end was cut by 3 bases, the J end by 2 bases, with 8 bases between. DNA for the CDR3: TGTGCCAGCAGTTTTGACAGCACCTACGAGCAGTACGTC. Its protein is CASSFDSTYEQYV.

This clone occurred a few times. The chain has TRBV3-1 (or the pseudogene TRBV3-2) and TRBJ2-7, with TRBD2 matching over 9 bases. Germline values: CDR1 LGHDT, CDR2 YNNKEL (reference sequence). The CDR3 contains 15 residues. J was trimmed by 3 bases and V by 6 bases; bases with no gene match: 9. The CDR3 DNA sequence: TGTGCCAGCAGGCTCAATACTAGCGGGTACTACGAGCAGTACGTC. Translating gives CASRLNTSGYYEQYV.

This clone turned up a few times. The chain employs TRBV24-1 and TRBJ1-2; maybe TRBD1 (6 bases). Trimming left V 4 bases short and J 0 bases short, with 11 bases between. Looked up from germline, CDR1 is KGHDR and CDR2 is SFDVKD. This CDR3 has 15 amino acids. DNA of the CDR3: TGTGCCACCAGTGACCCGACAGGTACTAACTATGGCTACACCTTC. It translates to CATSDPTGTNYGYTF.